Listed here is a single T cell receptor beta chain. Original processing methods: The authors estimated nucleated cell counts from reference gene primer amplification. TCRdb's copy holds only in-frame clones and misses some; the assay was immunoSEQ multiplex PCR. D and trimming were read from the DNA, whereas the V and J calls and clone size are those reported in that table. The sample holds fewer than 350,000 clones, 80% to 85% seen once. This specimen belongs to a study of blood T cell repertoires in COVID-19. Study overall: COVID-19 samples, acute and convalescent, were from the United States, Italy and Spain. T cells, B-cell-depleted T cells, or PBMCs provided the cDNA or gDNA that served as material.

The source is a woman aged 60-75 years with active or convalescent COVID-19. Sequences were obtained from peripheral blood.

CDR3 bases: TGTGCCAGCAGTGAAGCGCGGACAGGGGCAGATACGCAGTATTTT. Protein product: CASSEARTGADTQYF. This chain joins TRBV2 and TRBJ2-3; 9 bases are a match to TRBD1. The trim removed 0 bases at V and 4 bases at J, leaving 2 bases unmatched. The CDR3 runs 15 residues. Germline V gene lookup returns CDR1 SNHLY and CDR2 FYNNEI.